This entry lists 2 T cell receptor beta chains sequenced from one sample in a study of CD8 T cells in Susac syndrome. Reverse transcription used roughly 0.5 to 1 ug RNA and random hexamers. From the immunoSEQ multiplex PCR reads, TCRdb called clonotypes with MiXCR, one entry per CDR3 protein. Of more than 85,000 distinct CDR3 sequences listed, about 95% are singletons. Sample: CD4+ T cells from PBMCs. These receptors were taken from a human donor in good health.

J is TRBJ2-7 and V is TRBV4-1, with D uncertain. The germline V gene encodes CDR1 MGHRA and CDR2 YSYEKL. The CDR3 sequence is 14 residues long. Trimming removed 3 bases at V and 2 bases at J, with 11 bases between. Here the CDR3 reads CASSHGEAPYEQYF. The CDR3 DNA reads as TGCGCCAGCAGCCATGGGGAAGCCCCCTACGAGCAGTACTTC.

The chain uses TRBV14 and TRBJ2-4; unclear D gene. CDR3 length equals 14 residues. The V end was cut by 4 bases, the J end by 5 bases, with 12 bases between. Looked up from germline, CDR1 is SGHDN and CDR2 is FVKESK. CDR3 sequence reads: CASSRLGYQNIQYF. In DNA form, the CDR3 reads TGTGCCAGCAGCCGGCTAGGATACCAAAACATTCAGTACTTC.